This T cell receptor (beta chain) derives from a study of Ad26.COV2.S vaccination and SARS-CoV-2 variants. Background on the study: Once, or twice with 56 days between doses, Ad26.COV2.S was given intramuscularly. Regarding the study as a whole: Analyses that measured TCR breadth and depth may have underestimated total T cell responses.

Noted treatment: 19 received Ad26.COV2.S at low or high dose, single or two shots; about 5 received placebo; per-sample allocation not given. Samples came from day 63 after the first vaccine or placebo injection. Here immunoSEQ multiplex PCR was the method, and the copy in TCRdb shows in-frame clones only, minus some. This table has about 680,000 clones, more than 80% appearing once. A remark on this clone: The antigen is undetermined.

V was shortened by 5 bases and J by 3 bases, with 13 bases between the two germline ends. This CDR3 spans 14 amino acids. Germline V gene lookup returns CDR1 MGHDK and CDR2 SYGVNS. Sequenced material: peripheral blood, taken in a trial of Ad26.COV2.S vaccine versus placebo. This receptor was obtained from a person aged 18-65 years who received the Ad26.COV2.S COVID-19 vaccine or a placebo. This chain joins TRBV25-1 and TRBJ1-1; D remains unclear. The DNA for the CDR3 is TGTGCCAGCAGTCACGCCCTTTTGTACACTGAAGCTTTCTTT. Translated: CASSHALLYTEAFF.